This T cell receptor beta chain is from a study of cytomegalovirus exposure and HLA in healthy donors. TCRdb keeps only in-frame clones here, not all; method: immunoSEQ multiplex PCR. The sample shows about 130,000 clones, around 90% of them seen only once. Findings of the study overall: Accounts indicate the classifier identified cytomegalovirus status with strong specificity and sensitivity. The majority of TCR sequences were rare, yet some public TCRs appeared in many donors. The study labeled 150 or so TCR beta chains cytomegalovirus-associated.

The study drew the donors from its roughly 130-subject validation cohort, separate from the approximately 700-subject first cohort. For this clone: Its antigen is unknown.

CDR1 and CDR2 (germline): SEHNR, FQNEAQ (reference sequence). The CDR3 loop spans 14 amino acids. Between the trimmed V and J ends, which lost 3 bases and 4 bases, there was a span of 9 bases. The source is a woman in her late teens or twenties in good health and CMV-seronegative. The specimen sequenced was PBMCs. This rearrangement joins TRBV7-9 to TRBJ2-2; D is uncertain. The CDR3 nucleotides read TGTGCCAGCAGCTTGGAGCGAGGCACCGGGGAGCTGTTTTTT. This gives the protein CASSLERGTGELFF.